This is a list of T cell receptor beta chains from one sample in a study of blood T cell repertoires in COVID-19. Clones were sequenced by immunoSEQ multiplex PCR, and TCRdb holds only the in-frame ones, with some missing. Of over 80,000 clones detected, roughly 84% appear once; the ten largest clones hold about 2.7%. The sample taken for sequencing was peripheral blood. Source of these receptors: a woman older than 75 with acute or convalescent COVID-19. The CDR3 runs from the conserved cysteine through the conserved F or W. A D gene is named only where the DNA matches it firmly. Size is omitted from some rows. Given values are once, few, many or a class for expanded clones.

J gene | clone size | V gene | D gene | CDR3 protein | CDR3 DNA
TRBJ2-5 | - | TRBV18 | - | CASSPPSRAETQYF | TGTGCCAGCTCACCACCGAGCAGGGCTGAGACCCAGTACTTC
TRBJ2-1 | - | TRBV7-3 | TRBD2 | CASKREASYNEQFF | TGTGCCAGCAAGCGGGAGGCATCCTACAATGAGCAGTTCTTC
TRBJ1-1 | - | TRBV5-4 | - | CASSSWTQGTEAFF | TGTGCCAGCAGCTCATGGACACAGGGAACTGAAGCTTTCTTT
TRBJ2-2 | - | TRBV27 | TRBD1 | CASSLLGQGRSGELFF | TGTGCCAGCAGCCTCCTTGGACAGGGAAGAAGCGGGGAGCTGTTTTTT
TRBJ1-4 | - | TRBV28 | TRBD1 | CASSRRDRSNEKLFF | TGTGCCAGCAGTCGCCGGGACAGGTCTAATGAAAAACTGTTTTTT
TRBJ2-1 | - | TRBV28 | TRBD2 | CASIIAGSYNEQFF | TGTGCCAGTATAATAGCGGGAAGCTACAATGAGCAGTTCTTC
TRBJ1-1 | - | TRBV28 | - | CASSSTGRGNTEAFF | TGTGCCAGCAGTTCCACAGGGAGGGGGAACACTGAAGCTTTCTTT
TRBJ2-2 | - | TRBV18 | - | CASSPLNTDTGELFF | TGTGCCAGCTCACCATTGAATACGGACACCGGGGAGCTGTTTTTT
TRBJ2-7 | - | TRBV11-2 | TRBD2 | CASSSRSPGPGLPYEQYF | TGTGCCAGCAGCTCGCGGTCCCCCGGTCCGGGACTACCCTACGAGCAGTACTTC
TRBJ1-2 | - | TRBV12-3/TRBV12-4 | - | CASSHSEVLGYTF | TGTGCCAGCAGCCACTCCGAGGTTTTGGGCTACACCTTC
TRBJ1-2 | - | TRBV4-3 | TRBD1 | CASSQDRFGQGGEGYTF | TGCGCCAGCAGCCAAGATAGATTCGGACAGGGAGGGGAGGGCTACACCTTC
TRBJ2-7 | once | TRBV7-3 | - | CASYAPFEPGSYEQYF | TGTGCCAGTTACGCCCCGTTTGAGCCAGGGTCCTACGAGCAGTACTTC
TRBJ2-5 | - | TRBV5-1 | - | CASSQGRGFGETQYF | TGCGCCAGCAGCCAGGGGCGAGGGTTCGGAGAGACCCAGTACTTC
TRBJ2-7 | - | TRBV4-1 | - | CASSPTVRYEQYF | TGCGCCAGCAGCCCGACAGTACGCTACGAGCAGTACTTC
TRBJ1-4 | - | TRBV5-4 | - | CASSPRGTTNEKLFF | TGTGCCAGCAGCCCAAGGGGGACAACTAATGAAAAACTGTTTTTT
TRBJ2-2 | - | TRBV5-1 | TRBD2 | CASTWGSGSTGELFF | TGCGCCAGCACCTGGGGTAGCGGGAGCACCGGGGAGCTGTTTTTT
TRBJ2-7 | - | TRBV29-1 | - | CSVEVGPSLNYEQYF | TGCAGCGTTGAAGTTGGGCCCAGTCTTAACTACGAGCAGTACTTC
TRBJ1-1 | once | TRBV19 | - | CASSIQGDTEAFF | TGTGCCAGTAGTATCCAAGGGGACACTGAAGCTTTCTTT
TRBJ2-7 | once | TRBV27 | - | CASSFAYEQYF | TGTGCCAGCAGTTTTGCGTACGAGCAGTACTTC
TRBJ2-5 | medium-sized | TRBV7-7 | - | CASSSVGGGQETQYF | TGTGCTAGCAGCTCCGTCGGTGGGGGGCAAGAGACCCAGTACTTC
TRBJ2-3 | - | TRBV19 | - | CASSVRGSTDTQYF | TGTGCCAGTAGTGTGAGGGGGAGCACAGATACGCAGTATTTT
TRBJ2-1 | - | TRBV19 | TRBD2 | CASSMAGGRPSSYNEQFF | TGTGCCAGTAGTATGGCGGGAGGGCGCCCCTCCTCCTACAATGAGCAGTTCTTC
TRBJ1-3 | - | TRBV5-1 | - | CASSRDRNSGNTIYF | TGCGCCAGCAGTCGAGACAGGAACTCTGGAAACACCATATATTTT
TRBJ1-1 | once | TRBV30 | - | CAWSSRGGTEAFF | TGTGCCTGGAGCTCCAGGGGCGGTACTGAAGCTTTCTTT
TRBJ1-2 | - | TRBV5-1 | TRBD1 | CASSLAGTGSHGYTF | TGCGCCAGCAGCTTGGCAGGGACAGGGAGCCATGGCTACACCTTC
TRBJ1-5 | once | TRBV6-4 | - | CASSRELDQPQHF | TGTGCCAGCAGCCGGGAGCTAGACCAGCCCCAGCATTTT
TRBJ2-7 | - | TRBV30 | TRBD1 | CAWSGGTVFYEQYF | TGTGCCTGGAGTGGGGGGACAGTCTTCTACGAGCAGTACTTC
TRBJ1-1 | - | TRBV7-3 | - | CASSLIRNTEAFF | TGTGCCAGCAGCTTAATTAGGAACACTGAAGCTTTCTTT
TRBJ2-2 | - | TRBV4-1 | TRBD1 | CASSQDLGGRTGELFF | TGCGCCAGCAGCCAAGATTTAGGGGGCAGGACCGGGGAGCTGTTTTTT
TRBJ2-7 | - | TRBV6-6 | TRBD2 | CASSPIAGSNTEQYF | TGTGCCAGCAGTCCAATAGCGGGGAGTAACACCGAGCAGTACTTC
TRBJ2-1 | - | TRBV5-1 | - | CASSLFPAGGYNEQFF | TGCGCCAGCAGCTTGTTCCCGGCAGGAGGGTATAATGAGCAGTTCTTC
TRBJ1-2 | - | TRBV18 | - | CASSPFAGNTNYGYTF | TGTGCCAGCTCACCGTTTGCAGGGAATACTAACTATGGCTACACCTTC
TRBJ1-5 | - | TRBV28 | TRBD1 | CASNTQGAGDQPQHF | TGTGCCAGCAACACACAGGGGGCAGGGGATCAGCCCCAGCATTTT
TRBJ1-2 | - | TRBV28 | - | CASSLSPGSYGYTF | TGTGCCAGCAGTTTAAGCCCGGGGAGCTATGGCTACACCTTC
TRBJ2-2 | - | TRBV28 | TRBD1 | CASRFPGGAGGELFF | TGTGCCAGCAGGTTCCCAGGGGGCGCGGGCGGGGAGCTGTTTTTT
TRBJ1-1 | once | TRBV4-1 | TRBD1 | CASSHPRGSTGGNTEAFF | TGCGCCAGCAGCCATCCTAGGGGATCTACAGGGGGAAACACTGAAGCTTTCTTT
TRBJ1-2 | - | TRBV7-3 | - | CASSLSSDRNYGYTF | TGTGCCAGCAGCTTATCTTCCGACAGAAACTATGGCTACACCTTC
TRBJ1-6 | - | TRBV25-1 | - | CASSAGVNSPLHF | TGTGCCAGCAGTGCGGGGGTTAATTCACCCCTCCACTTT
TRBJ2-3 | few | TRBV28 | - | CASSPGSSTDTQYF | TGTGCCAGCAGCCCGGGGAGTAGCACAGATACGCAGTATTTT
TRBJ1-5 | - | TRBV28 | TRBD1 | CASISGTGLHQPQHF | TGTGCCAGCATCTCAGGGACAGGGCTTCATCAGCCCCAGCATTTT
TRBJ2-7 | - | TRBV19 | - | CASSRTGTYEQYF | TGTGCCAGTAGTCGTACAGGGACCTACGAGCAGTACTTC
TRBJ1-3 | - | TRBV30 | TRBD1 | CAWLTGRTGNTIYF | TGTGCCTGGTTGACAGGGAGGACTGGAAACACCATATATTTT
TRBJ1-2 | - | TRBV6-1 | TRBD1 | CASSGPRQGQNYGYTF | TGTGCCAGCAGTGGGCCCCGACAGGGGCAGAACTATGGCTACACCTTC
TRBJ1-3 | - | TRBV2 | - | CASSEFRDTIYF | TGTGCCAGCAGTGAATTTCGAGACACCATATATTTT
TRBJ2-5 | - | TRBV20-1 | - | CSARAEETQYF | TGCAGTGCTAGAGCTGAAGAGACCCAGTACTTC
TRBJ2-5 | once | TRBV10-3 | - | CAIREREQETQYF | TGTGCCATCAGAGAAAGGGAGCAAGAGACCCAGTACTTC
TRBJ2-7 | once | TRBV20-1 | - | CSASSASGYEQYF | TGCAGTGCTAGTTCTGCTAGTGGATACGAGCAGTACTTC
TRBJ1-5 | - | TRBV6-5 | TRBD1 | CASSWDRGQPQHF | TGTGCCAGCAGCTGGGACAGGGGTCAGCCCCAGCATTTT
TRBJ2-5 | - | TRBV3-1/TRBV3-2 | - | CASSRGGPQYF | TGTGCCAGCAGCCGGGGGGGGCCCCAGTACTTC
TRBJ1-1 | - | TRBV5-1 | TRBD1 | CASSPDRVLGGAFF | TGCGCCAGCAGTCCGGACAGGGTGTTAGGTGGGGCTTTCTTT
TRBJ1-1 | once | TRBV5-1 | - | CASSLPGEAFF | TGCGCCAGCAGCCTACCGGGAGAAGCTTTCTTT
TRBJ2-7 | - | TRBV6-6 | TRBD1 | CASSLRTGPGFGQYF | TGTGCCAGCAGCCTCCGGACAGGTCCTGGATTTGGGCAGTACTTC
TRBJ1-5 | - | TRBV20-1 | - | CSASVTASNQPQHF | TGCAGCGCTAGTGTGACAGCTAGCAATCAGCCCCAGCATTTT